This T cell receptor (beta chain) originates from a study of CD8 T cells in Susac syndrome. Reverse transcription used about 0.45 to 1 ug RNA and random hexamers. TCRdb called the immunoSEQ multiplex PCR reads again in MiXCR, with one record for every CDR3 protein. The sample yields roughly 250,000 distinct CDR3 sequences, 90% to 97% seen once. Germline CDR1 and CDR2: MNHNY and SVGAGI (reference sequence). The CDR3 has 12 residues. Trimming cost V 2 bases and J 7 bases, with 6 bases left between them. This clonotype was obtained from a human donor with Susac syndrome. The chain has TRBV6-6 and TRBJ1-5; no reliable D call. Sequenced sample: CD4+ T cells from PBMCs. DNA for the CDR3: TGTGCCAGCAGTTACGAGGGCCAGCCCCAGCATTTT. Translating gives CASSYEGQPQHF.